Sequencing of this T cell receptor (beta chain) was carried out in a study of quantifying T cell responses using KT2 cells. Study information: cDNA was made from DNase-treated RNA using alpha and beta constant primers.

CDR1 and CDR2 from the germline V gene are MNHEY and SVGEGT. V gave up 0 bases and J gave up 4 bases, with 13 bases separating them. This CDR3 has 15 residues. This clonotype was detected many times. The cDNA 3' end received a ligated oligonucleotide with a UMI. First-round PCR used three to five cycles and beta primers RC1.1 and RC1.2 covering TRBC1 and TRBC2. MiXCR, applied by TCRdb to the UMI-ligation and nested PCR reads, yields one record per CDR3 protein. The sample lists tens of thousands of distinct CDR3 sequences, approximately 6.8% occurring once. The TCR was taken from a human donor. Specimen: PBMCs spiked with cells of the T cell clone KT2. The chain is built from TRBV6-2 or TRBV6-3 and TRBJ2-7; D might be TRBD2 (6 bases). This chain's CDR3 is CASSYSSSSVYEQYF. As DNA, the CDR3 is TGTGCCAGCAGTTACTCGTCGTCTAGCGTATACGAGCAGTACTTC.